This TCR beta chain was captured in a study of blood T cell repertoires in COVID-19. Study as a whole: Some COVID-19 samples were acute and others convalescent; all came from the United States, Italy and Spain. In each case, the material was cDNA or gDNA derived from T cells, B-cell-depleted T cells, or PBMCs.

Authors' methods: Researchers report that nucleated cell counts were estimated from reference gene primer amplification. Produced via immunoSEQ multiplex PCR; TCRdb's table is partial and in-frame only. From that table come the V and J calls and clone size; the DNA was used to work out D and trimming. The table has a few hundred thousand clones, approximately 85% seen once; the top ten hold roughly 0.8%. Trimming at V came to 5 bases and at J to 3 bases, leaving 3 bases not matched to a gene. In germline, CDR1 is LNHDA, CDR2 SQIVND (reference sequence). The CDR3 length is 13 residues. V and J are TRBV19 and TRBJ2-7, with TRBD2 identical over 8 bases. The clonotype originates from a woman aged 30 to 39 with acute or convalescent COVID-19. What was sequenced was peripheral blood. CDR3 in DNA: TGTGCCAGTAGTCAAGCGGGAGTCTACGAGCAGTACTTC. This gives the protein CASSQAGVYEQYF.